This TCR beta chain was retrieved from a study of CD8 T cells in ankylosing spondylitis. The CDR3 consists of 14 residues. Germline V CDR1 and CDR2: SGHAT, FQNNGV. Trimming at V came to 5 bases and at J to 3 bases, leaving 6 bases not matched to a gene. TCRdb re-analysed the 5' RACE reads in MiXCR, keeping a single row per CDR3 protein. The data show about 480,000 distinct CDR3 sequences, roughly 18% seen once. This clonotype was picked up a small number of times. Its target is unknown. Study-level results: One TCR beta motif, made up of 7 or 8 highly homologous variants, appeared characteristic of ankylosing spondylitis blood.

The origin of this receptor is a male donor with ankylosing spondylitis. Sequencing used blood, either unsorted or a sorted T cell fraction (not recorded which). The V gene is TRBV11-2, the J gene TRBJ2-7, with 8 bases lining up with TRBD1. The CDR3 here is CASSQDRASYEQYF. CDR3 coding DNA: TGTGCCAGCAGCCAGGACAGGGCCAGCTACGAGCAGTACTTC. Filled out from reference TRBV11-2 and TRBJ2-7, the complete variable domain reads EAGVAQSPRYKIIEKRQSVAFWCNPISGHATLYWYQQILGQGPKLLIQFQNNGVVDDSQLPKDRFSAERLKGVDSTLKIQPAKLEDSAVYLCASSQDRASYEQYFGPGTRLTVT.